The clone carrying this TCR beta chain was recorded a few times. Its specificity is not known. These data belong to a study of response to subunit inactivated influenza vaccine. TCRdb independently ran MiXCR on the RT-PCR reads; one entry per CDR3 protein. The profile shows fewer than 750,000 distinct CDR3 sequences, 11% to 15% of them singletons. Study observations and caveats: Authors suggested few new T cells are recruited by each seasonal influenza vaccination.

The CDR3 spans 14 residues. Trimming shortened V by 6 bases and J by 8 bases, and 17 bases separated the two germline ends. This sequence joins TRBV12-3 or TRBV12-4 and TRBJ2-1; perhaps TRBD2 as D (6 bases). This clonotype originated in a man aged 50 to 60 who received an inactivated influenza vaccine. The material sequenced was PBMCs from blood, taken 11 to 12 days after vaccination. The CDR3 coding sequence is TGTGCCAGCAGCCTCAGTGGAGGGCCGGATGAGCAGTTCTTC. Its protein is CASSLSGGPDEQFF.